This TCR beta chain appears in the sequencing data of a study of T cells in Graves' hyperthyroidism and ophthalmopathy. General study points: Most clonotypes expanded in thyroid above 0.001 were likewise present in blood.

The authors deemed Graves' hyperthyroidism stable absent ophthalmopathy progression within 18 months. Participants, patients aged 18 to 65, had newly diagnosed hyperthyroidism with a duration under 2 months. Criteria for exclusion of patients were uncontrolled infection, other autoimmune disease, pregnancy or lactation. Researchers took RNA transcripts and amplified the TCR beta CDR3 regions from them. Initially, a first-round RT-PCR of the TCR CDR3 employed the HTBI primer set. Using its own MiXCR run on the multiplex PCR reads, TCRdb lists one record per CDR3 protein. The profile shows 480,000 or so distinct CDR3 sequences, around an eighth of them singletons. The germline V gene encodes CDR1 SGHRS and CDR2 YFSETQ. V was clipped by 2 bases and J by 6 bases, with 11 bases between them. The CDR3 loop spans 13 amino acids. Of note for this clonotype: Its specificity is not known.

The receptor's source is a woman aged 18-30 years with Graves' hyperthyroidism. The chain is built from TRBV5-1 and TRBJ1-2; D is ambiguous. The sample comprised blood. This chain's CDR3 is CASSLGGENGYTF. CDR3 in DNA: TGCGCCAGCAGCTTAGGAGGAGAGAATGGCTACACCTTC. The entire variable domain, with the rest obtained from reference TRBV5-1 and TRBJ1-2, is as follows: KAGVTQTPRYLIKTRGQQVTLSCSPISGHRSVSWYQQTPGQGLQFLFEYFSETQRNKGNFPGRFSGRQFSNSRSEMNVSTLELGDSALYLCASSLGGENGYTFGSGTRLTVV.